Each of the 19 T cell receptor beta chains below was sequenced from the same sample in a study of blood T cell repertoires in COVID-19. Method: immunoSEQ multiplex PCR; TCRdb's copy keeps in-frame clones and lacks some. The profile shows around 380,000 clones, about four fifths of them singletons. Sequencing input: peripheral blood. These TCRs come from a human donor with acute or convalescent COVID-19. The donor label of this sample is uncertain.

The chain has TRBV28 and TRBJ1-5, with 8 bases aligning to TRBD1. This CDR3 contains 16 residues. The germline CDR1 and CDR2 sequences are MDHEN and SYDVKM. J gave up 0 bases and V 6 bases, and 7 bases lay outside the gene matches. In DNA, the CDR3 is TGTGCCAGCAGCACAGGGGGTACCTATAGCAATCAGCCCCAGCATTTT. Translating it yields CASSTGGTYSNQPQHF. Complete variable domain (other parts from reference TRBV28 and TRBJ1-5): DVKVTQSSRYLVKRTGEKVFLECVQDMDHENMFWYRQDPGLGLRLIYFSYDVKMKEKGDIPEGYSVSREKKERFSLILESASTNQTSMYLCASSTGGTYSNQPQHFGDGTRLSIL.

The chain recombines TRBV28 with TRBJ2-7; TRBD2 agrees at 7 bases. The CDR3 totals 13 residues. V was clipped by 0 bases and J by 6 bases; unmatched bases: 2. Germline assignment: CDR1 MDHEN and CDR2 SYDVKM. The DNA of the CDR3 is TGTGCCAGCAGTTTATGGACGGGGGGCGAGCAGTACTTC. It codes for CASSLWTGGEQYF.

This chain joins TRBV7-2 and TRBJ1-6, with D possibly TRBD1 on 5 matching bases. The CDR3 spans 15 residues. Trimming left V 6 bases short and J 7 bases short, with 16 bases between. Germline assignment: CDR1 SGHTA and CDR2 FQGNSA. The CDR3 DNA sequence: TGTGCCAGCAGTATTTGGGGGGGAAGAAATTCACCCCTCCACTTT. Residues: CASSIWGGRNSPLHF.

This chain joins TRBV18 and TRBJ1-4; 12 nucleotides align to TRBD1. The CDR3 is 17 residues long. The germline CDR1 and CDR2 sequences are KGHSH and LQKENI. J was trimmed by 4 bases and V by 2 bases; bases with no gene match: 5. The CDR3 reads CASSPGDRGRVNEKLFF. Here the CDR3 DNA reads TGTGCCAGCTCACCAGGGGACAGGGGGCGAGTTAATGAAAAACTGTTTTTT.

The chain joins TRBV6-5 to TRBJ1-2, with TRBD1 identical over 9 bases. The CDR3 contains 15 residues. The V gene's germline CDR1 is MNHEY and CDR2 SVGAGI. Trimming removed 0 bases from V and 2 bases from J; junction bases left unmatched: 1. DNA for the CDR3: TGTGCCAGCAGTTACTCTACAGGGGGCAACTATGGCTACACCTTC. Protein: CASSYSTGGNYGYTF.

The chain combines TRBV9 with TRBJ1-1, with D perhaps TRBD1 (6 bases). The CDR3 runs 14 residues. Trimming shortened V by 0 bases and J by 0 bases, and 6 bases separated the two germline ends. Per the germline V gene, CDR1 is SGDLS and CDR2 is YYNGEE. The CDR3 DNA sequence: TGTGCCAGCAGCGTAGGGACAGTGAACACTGAAGCTTTCTTT. Its translation is CASSVGTVNTEAFF.

This clone was found once. V gene TRBV2 combines with J gene TRBJ1-2, with D possibly being TRBD1 (5 bases). This CDR3 is built from 16 residues. The V gene lost 4 bases and the J gene lost 4 bases, with 19 bases spanning the gap. The germline CDR1 and CDR2 sequences are SNHLY and FYNNEI. The DNA for the CDR3 is TGTGCCAGCAGTGTTTTGGAGGGGTCCTCCTCCTATGGCTACACCTTC. Amino acid sequence: CASSVLEGSSSYGYTF.

This clone was seen ten or more times. The same CDR3 also results from other DNA sequences found in this sample. This chain connects TRBV12-3 or TRBV12-4 to TRBJ1-5; D is perhaps TRBD1 (6 bases). The CDR3 consists of 13 residues. The ends were cut back, 6 bases at V and 4 bases at J, with 10 bases in the middle. The CDR3 is CASRTTGNQPQHF. In DNA, the CDR3 is TGTGCCAGCAGAACCACAGGGAATCAGCCCCAGCATTTT.

V usage is TRBV28 and J usage is TRBJ1-3; tentative D call: TRBD1 (5 bases). The germline CDR1 and CDR2 sequences are MDHEN and SYDVKM. The CDR3 sequence is 13 residues long. The germline V and J ends were trimmed by 2 bases and 8 bases, with 10 bases remaining between them. This chain's CDR3 is CASSLQGRHTIYF. The CDR3, as DNA: TGTGCCAGCAGTTTACAGGGTCGACACACCATATATTTT.

This chain uses TRBV3-1 (or the pseudogene TRBV3-2) with TRBJ2-1; D remains ambiguous. From germline, CDR1 is LGHDT and CDR2 YNNKEL (reference sequence). The CDR3 extends over 15 amino acids. With 6 bases removed from V and 0 bases from J, the gap between germline ends came to 12 bases. DNA of the CDR3: TGTGCCAGCAGGCCTAAGAGGAGCTCCTACAATGAGCAGTTCTTC. The encoded protein is CASRPKRSSYNEQFF.

The chain couples TRBV4-1 to TRBJ1-2; 8 nucleotides agree with TRBD1. The CDR3 is 16 residues long. J gave up 4 bases and V 6 bases, and 13 bases lay outside the gene matches. CDR1 MGHRA and CDR2 YSYEKL come from the germline V gene. The CDR3 sequence is CASRLARTGPGYGYTF. The CDR3 DNA sequence: TGCGCCAGCAGATTAGCCAGGACAGGGCCTGGCTATGGCTACACCTTC.

The chain recombines TRBV2 with TRBJ2-1; 12 nucleotides match TRBD2. Germline CDR1 is SNHLY and CDR2 is FYNNEI. The CDR3 length is 16 residues. V dropped 3 bases and J dropped 8; count of bases not matched to a gene: 8. The CDR3 DNA follows: TGTGCCAGCAGTGATCTAGCGGGAGGGCCGGGTTATGAGCAGTTCTTC. This encodes CASSDLAGGPGYEQFF.

V usage is TRBV19 and J usage is TRBJ1-1; maybe TRBD1 (6 bases). Per germline, CDR1 LNHDA and CDR2 SQIVND (reference sequence). V was shortened by 6 bases and J by 2 bases, with 16 bases between the two germline ends. CDR3 length: 15 residues. In DNA, the CDR3 is TGTGCCAGTAGCCCTACTGGGACAACCAACACTGAAGCTTTCTTT. Protein sequence: CASSPTGTTNTEAFF.

This clone was seen just once. This chain uses TRBV7-2 with TRBJ1-6, with 7 bases fitting TRBD1. Germline V gene lookup returns CDR1 SGHTA and CDR2 FQGNSA. The V and J ends lost 2 bases and 10 bases, in that order; junction bases with no gene match: 8. The CDR3 totals 15 residues. CDR3 DNA: TGTGCCAGCAGCTTAACATCCCAGGGGGAGTCACCCCTCCACTTT. Amino acids: CASSLTSQGESPLHF.

The rearrangement links TRBV24-1 to TRBJ1-5, with TRBD1 as a possible D gene (5 bases). CDR3 length equals 15 residues. From germline, CDR1 is KGHDR and CDR2 SFDVKD. Trimming took off 3 bases at V and 8 bases at J, with 16 bases between the two ends. CDR3 in amino acids: CATSDPSDGAEPQHF. The CDR3 DNA follows: TGTGCCACCAGTGATCCGTCAGATGGGGCCGAGCCCCAGCATTTT.

The genes are TRBV27 and TRBJ2-5; 8 positions match TRBD1. This CDR3 comprises 15 residues. V gave up 10 bases and J gave up 6 bases; unmatched junction bases: 16. CDR1 is MNHEY, CDR2 SMNVEV, per germline (reference sequence). CDR3 residues: CATKTKPDRAQTQYF. For the CDR3, the DNA is TGTGCCACCAAGACCAAACCGGACAGGGCCCAGACCCAGTACTTC.

V is TRBV5-1 and J is TRBJ2-1, with 8 bases that match TRBD1. CDR1 SGHRS and CDR2 YFSETQ come from the germline V gene. V was pared by 6 bases and J by 13 bases, with 9 bases of the junction left unmatched. This CDR3 contains 12 residues. The CDR3 sequence is CASTPDRGRQFF. For the CDR3, the DNA is TGCGCCAGCACTCCCGACAGGGGCCGCCAGTTCTTC.

The V and J genes are TRBV29-1 and TRBJ1-2; D gene ambiguous. The CDR3 length is 13 residues. V gave up 6 bases and J gave up 4 bases, with 15 bases separating them. Per germline, CDR1 SQVTM and CDR2 ANQGSEA. CDR3: CSVGEGLLYGYTF. The DNA for the CDR3 is TGCAGCGTGGGAGAAGGACTCCTCTATGGCTACACCTTC.

This chain connects TRBV28 to TRBJ1-1, with no clear D. The CDR3 contains 11 residues. Germline CDR1 reads MDHEN; CDR2 reads SYDVKM. V was trimmed by 6 bases and J by 5 bases, leaving 7 bases between them. This CDR3 is CASSPRTEAFF. The CDR3 DNA follows: TGTGCCAGCAGCCCCCGTACTGAAGCTTTCTTT.